These 9 T cell receptor beta chains came from one sample sequenced in a study of cytomegalovirus exposure and HLA in healthy donors. The study ran its PCR with 60 Vbeta and 13 Jbeta primers. Sequencing used immunoSEQ multiplex PCR; TCRdb keeps in-frame clones, though not all of them. The data hold 200,000 to 250,000 clones, with 82% observed a single time. The source material was PBMCs. The receptors come from a woman aged 35 to 49 in good health and CMV-seronegative.

The rearrangement joins TRBV27 to TRBJ1-2, with TRBD1 identical over 8 bases. This CDR3 spans 12 amino acids. Per germline, CDR1 MNHEY and CDR2 SMNVEV (reference sequence). V shed 6 bases and J 6 bases; nucleotides not matched to a gene: 3. CDR3 residues: CASRQGVDGYTF. DNA of the CDR3: TGTGCCAGCAGACAGGGGGTGGATGGCTACACCTTC.

CDR3 protein: CASSLLAGVTGELFF. The DNA of the CDR3 is TGTGCCAGCTCACTACTAGCGGGAGTTACCGGGGAGCTGTTTTTT. V and J are TRBV18 and TRBJ2-2; 11 bases fit TRBD2. The CDR3 loop spans 15 amino acids. With V trimmed by 4 bases and J by 5 bases, 3 bases remained unmatched. From germline, CDR1 is KGHSH and CDR2 LQKENI.

The chain uses TRBV15 and TRBJ1-1; 7 nucleotides line up with TRBD1. Germline assignment: CDR1 LNHNV and CDR2 YYDKDF (reference sequence). V dropped 3 bases and J dropped 4; count of bases not matched to a gene: 5. This CDR3 spans 14 amino acids. The CDR3 bases are TGTGCCACCAGCAGTAAAGCAGGGGGCACTGAAGCTTTCTTT. As protein: CATSSKAGGTEAFF.

The V gene is TRBV29-1, the J gene TRBJ2-7, with TRBD2 matching over 8 bases. After removal of 3 bases from V and 3 bases from J, the junction contained 10 bases not matched to a gene. In germline, CDR1 is SQVTM, CDR2 ANQGSEA. This CDR3 is 15 amino acids long. CDR3 nucleotides: TGCAGCGTTGAGGGTCCGGCGGGAGGAAGCTACGAGCAGTACTTC. Its protein is CSVEGPAGGSYEQYF.

This chain links TRBV4-1 with TRBJ2-2; TRBD2 aligns across 9 bases. Trimming removed 0 bases from V and 1 base from J; junction bases left unmatched: 6. The CDR3 runs to 18 residues. Looked up from germline, CDR1 is MGHRA and CDR2 is YSYEKL. DNA for the CDR3: TGCGCCAGCAGCCAAGATGAGTCTAGCGGGATGAACACCGGGGAGCTGTTTTTT. Protein sequence: CASSQDESSGMNTGELFF.

There are a few counts of this clone. CDR3 DNA: TGTGCCAGCAGTCCTCAGGACAGGGACAGCTATGGCTACACCTTC. It codes for CASSPQDRDSYGYTF. The V gene is TRBV28, the J gene TRBJ1-2; 8 positions agree with TRBD1. V trimming: 5 bases; J trimming: 4 bases; junction bases outside the gene matches: 9. The length of the CDR3 is 15 residues. The germline V gene has CDR1 MDHEN and CDR2 SYDVKM.

This clone was seen a single time. The chain combines TRBV7-2 with TRBJ1-5; 7 nucleotides align to TRBD1. The germline V gene has CDR1 SGHTA and CDR2 FQGNSA. The CDR3 length is 14 residues. Germline trimming cut 3 bases from V and 2 bases from J; bases unmatched to any gene: 1. The CDR3 is CASSLGTGNQPQHF. Written as DNA, the CDR3 is TGTGCCAGCAGCTTGGGGACAGGCAATCAGCCCCAGCATTTT.

The count of this clone is one. The V gene is TRBV4-1, the J gene TRBJ2-1; 8 nucleotides line up with TRBD2. The V gene end was trimmed by 0 bases and the J gene end by 4 bases; junction bases not matched to a gene: 8. In germline, CDR1 is MGHRA, CDR2 YSYEKL. This CDR3 has 17 amino acids. CDR3 residues: CASSQDGGAGVYNEQFF. The CDR3 DNA sequence: TGCGCCAGCAGCCAAGATGGTGGAGCGGGAGTATACAATGAGCAGTTCTTC.

The chain links TRBV7-9 to TRBJ2-7; D is undetermined. V lost 1 base, J lost 7 bases, and 8 bases lay in between. CDR1 and CDR2 (germline): SEHNR, FQNEAQ (reference sequence). The CDR3 runs 12 residues. The CDR3 protein is CASSLVVREQYF. In DNA form, the CDR3 reads TGTGCCAGCAGCTTAGTCGTGAGAGAGCAGTACTTC. The variable domain in full, with the rest retrieved from reference TRBV7-9 and TRBJ2-7, is DTGVSQNPRHKITKRGQNVTFRCDPISEHNRLYWYRQTLGQGPEFLTYFQNEAQLEKSRLLSDRFSAERPKGSFSTLEIQRTEQGDSAMYLCASSLVVREQYFGPGTRLTVT.